This TCR beta chain was documented in a study of cytomegalovirus exposure and HLA in healthy donors. Study summary: An earlier analysis found around 100 million unique TCR beta sequences from around 180 million T cells. Inside one of the first data releases sat 85 million or so unique TCRs taken from HLA-typed donors. Study results and limitations: TCR beta sequences reportedly predicted most subjects' HLA-A and HLA-B alleles accurately.

The PCR was carried out with 60 Vbeta primers and 13 Jbeta primers. Using immunoSEQ multiplex PCR, the repertoire was profiled, and TCRdb retains in-frame clones only, with some absent. The sample consists of almost 200,000 clones, roughly 77% of them appearing once. With regard to this clone: Its antigen is still unknown.

The clonotype originates from a male donor in good health and CMV-seropositive. Sequencing used PBMCs.

CDR3 amino acids: CAISGQGALTEAFF. In nucleotides, the CDR3 is TGTGCCATCAGTGGGCAGGGGGCTCTCACTGAAGCTTTCTTT. This sequence joins TRBV10-3 and TRBJ1-1, with 8 bases that match TRBD1. V was clipped by 4 bases and J by 4 bases; unmatched bases: 5. CDR3 size: 14 residues. Germline CDR1 is ENHRY and CDR2 is SYGVKD.